These 3 T cell receptor beta chains came from one sample sequenced in a study of T cells in localized non-small cell lung cancer. The method was immunoSEQ multiplex PCR; TCRdb's version includes in-frame clones alone and lacks a portion of them. Of 20,000 to 30,000 clones detected, 92% appear once; the ten largest clones hold roughly 2.8%. The sequencing here drew on peripheral blood, taken before any cancer treatment. The receptor source for this set is a woman between 40 and 69 years old with stage I lung adenocarcinoma.

The rearrangement uses TRBV6-1 and TRBJ2-7, with 7 bases lining up with TRBD1. The V segment lost 4 bases and the J segment 11 bases; nucleotides outside the gene matches: 11. The CDR3 consists of 13 residues. CDR1 is MNHNS and CDR2 is SASEGT in the germline V gene. The CDR3 is CASSGRAGGAEYF. The CDR3 region has the DNA TGTGCCAGCAGTGGAAGGGCAGGGGGTGCGGAGTACTTC.

The V call is TRBV13, the J call TRBJ2-7, with D tentatively TRBD2 (6 bases). The CDR3 loop spans 19 amino acids. CDR1 PRHDT and CDR2 FYEKMQ come from the germline V gene (reference sequence). Trimming removed 0 bases from V and 4 bases from J, with 25 bases in between. CDR3 sequence (DNA): TGTGCCAGCAGCTTAGGCGTACCTTATAGCGGCCCGGGGGAGTACGAGCAGTACTTC. Amino acid sequence: CASSLGVPYSGPGEYEQYF.

The rearrangement uses TRBV5-1 and TRBJ2-5; D remains ambiguous. V was clipped by 0 bases and J by 5 bases, with 14 bases between them. The CDR3 consists of 15 residues. The germline gives CDR1 SGHRS, CDR2 YFSETQ. The CDR3: CASSLAWQAEETQYF. In DNA, the CDR3 is TGCGCCAGCAGCTTGGCCTGGCAGGCCGAGGAGACCCAGTACTTC.